This entry describes one T cell receptor beta chain. The source of the sample is a study of blood T cell repertoires in COVID-19. Across the whole study: The United States, Italy and Spain were the sources of the acute and convalescent COVID-19 samples. Sample material is recorded as cDNA or gDNA derived from T cells, B-cell-depleted T cells, or PBMCs.

Seattle-derived patients entered the study during active infection and were followed longitudinally. The assay was immunoSEQ multiplex PCR, and TCRdb's table has in-frame clones only and misses some. The sample has about 210,000 clones, roughly 82% seen once. The CDR3 is 14 residues long. The V gene lost 5 bases and the J gene lost 6 bases, with 16 bases spanning the gap. Germline V gene lookup returns CDR1 LNHDA and CDR2 SQIVND (reference sequence). This receptor was taken from a woman in her fifties or sixties with COVID-19, enrolled during active disease. The specimen sequenced was peripheral blood. The chain employs TRBV19 and TRBJ1-1; D might be TRBD1 (6 bases). CDR3 sequence: CASSVQGASAEAFF. In nucleotides, the CDR3 is TGTGCCAGTAGTGTACAGGGCGCGAGCGCTGAAGCTTTCTTT.